This TCR beta chain came from a study of OX40 agonist ivuxolimab in advanced cancers. General observations from the study: Partial responders at 0.1-3.0 mg/kg showed near-lowest clonal expansion.

This CDR3 region has 15 residues. With 5 bases clipped from V and 6 bases from J, the junction kept 13 bases outside the gene matches. The V gene's germline CDR1 is GTSNPN and CDR2 SVGIG (reference sequence). Sequencing used immunoSEQ multiplex PCR; TCRdb keeps in-frame clones, though not all of them. The table lists about 73,000 clones, around nine tenths of them singletons. This clone was recorded only once. The antigen is not known. This clonotype was obtained from an adult with an advanced solid tumor such as melanoma, head and neck, liver or kidney cancer. Specimen: CD4+ or CD8+ T cells sorted from blood, collected in a trial of the OX40 agonist ivuxolimab. V usage is TRBV30 and J usage is TRBJ2-3, with 8 bases fitting TRBD2. In nucleotides, the CDR3 is TGTGCCTGGGGGAAGAGCGGGAGCGGTCAGGATACGCAGTATTTT. It specifies CAWGKSGSGQDTQYF.